This TCR beta chain was identified during a study of blood T cell repertoires in COVID-19. On the study more broadly: PBMCs, B-cell-depleted T cells, or T cells provided the cDNA or gDNA that made up the material.

This CDR3 comprises 16 residues. Per the original methods: Amplification of reference gene primers provided the estimated nucleated cell counts. Only in-frame clones appear in the TCRdb table, and some are missing; sequencing was by immunoSEQ multiplex PCR. The V and J calls and clone size are taken from that table; D and trimming were inferred from the DNA. In the table there are about 90,000 clones, 75% to 90% of which are singletons. This receptor was identified in a woman in her sixties or seventies with acute or convalescent COVID-19. This chain uses TRBV21-1 with TRBJ1-3; TRBD1, as called in the table, went unchecked against the DNA. TRBV21-1 is listed as a pseudogene. The specimen was peripheral blood. CDR3 in DNA: TGTGCCAGCACCTTATGGGGACAGGGAGTCTGGAACACCATATATTTT. This codes for CASTLWGQGVWNTIYF.